These T cell receptor beta chains were read from a single sample in a study of cytomegalovirus exposure and HLA in healthy donors. Generated by immunoSEQ multiplex PCR, the TCRdb table keeps only in-frame clones and is missing some. Of 110,000 to 150,000 clones in the sample, 70% were seen once. Sequenced material: PBMCs. These receptors all come from a woman aged 60-70 years in good health and CMV-seropositive. Both conserved end residues are part of each CDR3. A D gene is named only where the DNA matches it firmly. Size tells how often a clone was seen (once, few, many) or the class of an expanded clone, and some rows leave it out.

v_call	clone_size	d_call	j_call	cdr3_nt	cdr3_aa
TRBV4-1	.	TRBD1	TRBJ1-2	TGCGCCAGCAGCCAAGCAGGGACAGGCGGCTACACCTTC	CASSQAGTGGYTF
TRBV7-9	.	.	TRBJ2-7	TGTGCCAGCAGCTTACCCGGCAGGGTGTACGAGCAGTACTTC	CASSLPGRVYEQYF
TRBV2	.	TRBD1	TRBJ1-5	TGTGCCAGCAGTCCAGGGGGCAGCGGACAGCCCCAGCATTTT	CASSPGGSGQPQHF
TRBV11-3	.	.	TRBJ1-1	TGTGCCAGCAGCGAGGACAGCAGAAACACTGAAGCTTTCTTT	CASSEDSRNTEAFF
TRBV28	.	.	TRBJ2-1	TGTGCCAGCAGGCCACCCGGGAGTTCGACGGTAGAGCAGTTCTTC	CASRPPGSSTVEQFF
TRBV5-6	.	.	TRBJ2-7	TGTGCCAGCAGCCAAATCAGGTCAAGCTCCTACGAGCAGTACTTC	CASSQIRSSSYEQYF
TRBV5-1	.	TRBD2	TRBJ2-5	TGCGCCAGCAGCTTGGGGACTAGTTGGAGGGGAGAGACCCAGTACTTC	CASSLGTSWRGETQYF
TRBV15	.	.	TRBJ1-1	TGTGCCACCAGCAGAGTTCACAGAAACACTGAAGCTTTCTTT	CATSRVHRNTEAFF
TRBV9	.	.	TRBJ2-1	TGTGCCAGCAGCGTAGTTGGCGACACAGCGGGTTACAATGAGCAGTTCTTC	CASSVVGDTAGYNEQFF
TRBV5-6	.	.	TRBJ1-1	TGTGCCAGCAGCCTACAGGGTTTCGCTGAAGCTTTCTTT	CASSLQGFAEAFF
TRBV28	.	TRBD1	TRBJ1-4	TGTGCCAGCAGTTTCCGGGACAGGGAACGGGAAAAACTGTTTTTT	CASSFRDREREKLFF
TRBV2	.	.	TRBJ2-7	TGTGCCAGCAGGCAGTCCTACGAGCAGTACTTC	CASRQSYEQYF
TRBV7-9	.	TRBD1	TRBJ2-5	TGTGCCAGCAGCGCCGGGACAGCTCAAGAGACCCAGTACTTC	CASSAGTAQETQYF
TRBV11-3	.	TRBD1	TRBJ2-3	TGTGCCAGCAGCTTGGGACAGGGGTCTGGGGCGGCAGATACGCAGTATTTT	CASSLGQGSGAADTQYF
TRBV5-1	.	.	TRBJ1-2	TGCGCCAGCAGCCCGGGGGGCAGGGCCCTAGGTGGCTACACCTTC	CASSPGGRALGGYTF
TRBV19	few	TRBD1	TRBJ1-5	TGTGCCAGTAAGGGACAGTACAATCAGCCCCAGCATTTT	CASKGQYNQPQHF
TRBV30	.	.	TRBJ1-4	TGTGCCTGGAGGACATCTAATGAAAAACTGTTTTTT	CAWRTSNEKLFF
TRBV9	.	TRBD1	TRBJ1-4	TGTGCCAGCAGCGTAGGGCAGGGGGCGCTTGAAAAACTGTTTTTT	CASSVGQGALEKLFF